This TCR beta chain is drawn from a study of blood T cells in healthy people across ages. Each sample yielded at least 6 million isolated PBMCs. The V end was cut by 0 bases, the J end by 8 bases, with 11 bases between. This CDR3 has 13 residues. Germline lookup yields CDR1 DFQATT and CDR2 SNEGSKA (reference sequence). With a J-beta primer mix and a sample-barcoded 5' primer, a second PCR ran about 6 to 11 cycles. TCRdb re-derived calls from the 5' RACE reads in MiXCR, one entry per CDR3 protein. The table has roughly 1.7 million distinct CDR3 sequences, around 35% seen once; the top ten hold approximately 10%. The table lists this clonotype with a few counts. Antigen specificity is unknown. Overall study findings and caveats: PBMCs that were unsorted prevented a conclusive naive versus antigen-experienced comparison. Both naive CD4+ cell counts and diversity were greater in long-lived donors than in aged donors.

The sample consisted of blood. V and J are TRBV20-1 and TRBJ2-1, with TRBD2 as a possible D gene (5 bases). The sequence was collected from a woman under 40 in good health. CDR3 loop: CSARDGVLDEQFF. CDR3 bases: TGCAGTGCTAGAGATGGCGTACTAGATGAGCAGTTCTTC.